This record looks at one T cell receptor (beta chain) sequence and its context. Antigen unknown. This specimen comes from a study of Ad26.COV2.S vaccination and SARS-CoV-2 variants. Whole-study findings and limits: Reported findings describe substantial breadth in spike-specific CD8+ and CD4+ T cell responses following vaccination.

The protocol was immunoSEQ multiplex PCR, while the TCRdb copy is restricted to in-frame clones and leaves out a portion. The table records fewer than 55,000 clones, roughly four fifths of them present only once. The germline V gene has CDR1 WSHSY and CDR2 SAAADI. V was clipped by 5 bases and J by 4 bases; unmatched bases: 4. CDR3 length: 14 amino acids. The material sequenced was peripheral blood, taken after recovery from COVID-19. The chain couples TRBV10-2 to TRBJ1-4; TRBD1 matches at 7 bases. The sequence was obtained from a human donor who had recovered from COVID-19. CDR3 sequence reads: CASSLTGFNEKLFF. CDR3 nucleotide sequence: TGCGCCAGCAGTCTGACAGGGTTTAATGAAAAACTGTTTTTT.